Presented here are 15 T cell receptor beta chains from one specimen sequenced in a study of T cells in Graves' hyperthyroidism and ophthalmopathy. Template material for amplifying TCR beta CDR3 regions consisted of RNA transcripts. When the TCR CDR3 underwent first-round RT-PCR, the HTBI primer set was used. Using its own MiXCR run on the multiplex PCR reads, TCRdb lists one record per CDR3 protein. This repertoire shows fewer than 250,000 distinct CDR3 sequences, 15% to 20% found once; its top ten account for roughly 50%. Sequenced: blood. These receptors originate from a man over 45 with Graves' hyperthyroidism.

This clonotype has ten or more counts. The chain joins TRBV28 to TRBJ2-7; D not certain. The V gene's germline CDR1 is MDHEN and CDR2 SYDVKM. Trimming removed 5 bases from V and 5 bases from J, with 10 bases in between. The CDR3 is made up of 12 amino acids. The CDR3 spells CASSPRWNEQYF. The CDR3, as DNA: TGTGCCAGCAGTCCTCGTTGGAACGAGCAGTACTTC.

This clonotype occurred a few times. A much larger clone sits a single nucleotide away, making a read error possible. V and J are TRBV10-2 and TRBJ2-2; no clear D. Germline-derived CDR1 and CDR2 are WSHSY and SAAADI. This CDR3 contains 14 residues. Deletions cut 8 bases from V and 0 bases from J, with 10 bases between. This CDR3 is CASLRLSNTGELFF. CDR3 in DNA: TGCGCCAGCCTCAGGCTCTCGAACACCGGGGAGCTGTTTTTT.

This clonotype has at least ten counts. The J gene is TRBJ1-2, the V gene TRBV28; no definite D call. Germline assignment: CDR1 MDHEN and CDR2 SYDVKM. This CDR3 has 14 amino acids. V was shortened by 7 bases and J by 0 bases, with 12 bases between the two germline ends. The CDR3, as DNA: TGTGCCAGCACCCCATTGGGTTCTAACTATGGCTACACCTTC. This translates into CASTPLGSNYGYTF.

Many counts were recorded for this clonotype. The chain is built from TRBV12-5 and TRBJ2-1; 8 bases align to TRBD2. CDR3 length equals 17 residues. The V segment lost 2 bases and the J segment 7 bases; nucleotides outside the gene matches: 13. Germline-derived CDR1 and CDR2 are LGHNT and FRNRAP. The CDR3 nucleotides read TGTGCTAGTGGTTTGATCATTGGGCTTAGCGGGGAGAATGAGCAGTTCTTC. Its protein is CASGLIIGLSGENEQFF.

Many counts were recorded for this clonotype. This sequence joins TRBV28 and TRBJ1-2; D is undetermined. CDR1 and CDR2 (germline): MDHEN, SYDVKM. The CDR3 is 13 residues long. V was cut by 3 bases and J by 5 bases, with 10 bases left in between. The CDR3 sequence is CASSFLSAYGYTF. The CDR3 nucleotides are TGTGCCAGCAGTTTTTTGAGCGCTTATGGCTACACCTTC.

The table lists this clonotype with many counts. CDR3 sequence: CAIGKKREETQYF. The CDR3 bases are TGTGCCATCGGGAAAAAACGGGAAGAGACCCAGTACTTC. J is TRBJ2-5 and V is TRBV10-3, with D unclear. Germline loops: CDR1 ENHRY, CDR2 SYGVKD. Trimming cost V 8 bases and J 3 bases, with 13 bases left between them. This CDR3 comprises 13 residues.

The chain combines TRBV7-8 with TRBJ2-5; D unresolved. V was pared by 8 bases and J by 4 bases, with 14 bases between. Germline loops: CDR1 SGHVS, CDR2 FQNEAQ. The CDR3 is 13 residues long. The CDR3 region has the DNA TGTGCCAGCTCTGTCCGGCGTCCAGAGACCCAGTACTTC. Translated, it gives CASSVRRPETQYF.

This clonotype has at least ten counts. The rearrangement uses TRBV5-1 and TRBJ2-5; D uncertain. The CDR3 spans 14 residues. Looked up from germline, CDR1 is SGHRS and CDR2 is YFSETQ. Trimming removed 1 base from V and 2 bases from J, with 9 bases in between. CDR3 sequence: CASSLRAVQETQYF. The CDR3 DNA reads TGCGCCAGCAGCTTGAGGGCAGTGCAAGAGACCCAGTACTTC.

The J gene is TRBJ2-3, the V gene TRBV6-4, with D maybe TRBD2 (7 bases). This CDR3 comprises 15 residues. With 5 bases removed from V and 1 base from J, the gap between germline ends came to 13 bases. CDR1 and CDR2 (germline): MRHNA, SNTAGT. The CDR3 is CASSRGGAGTDTQYF. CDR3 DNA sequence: TGTGCCAGCAGTCGTGGGGGGGCCGGCACAGATACGCAGTATTTT.

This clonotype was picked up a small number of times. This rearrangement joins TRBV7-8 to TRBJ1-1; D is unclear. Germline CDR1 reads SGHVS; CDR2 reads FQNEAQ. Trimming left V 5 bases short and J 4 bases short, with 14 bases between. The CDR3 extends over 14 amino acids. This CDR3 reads CASSPNRRGTEAFF. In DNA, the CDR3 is TGTGCCAGCAGCCCAAACCGCCGAGGCACTGAAGCTTTCTTT.

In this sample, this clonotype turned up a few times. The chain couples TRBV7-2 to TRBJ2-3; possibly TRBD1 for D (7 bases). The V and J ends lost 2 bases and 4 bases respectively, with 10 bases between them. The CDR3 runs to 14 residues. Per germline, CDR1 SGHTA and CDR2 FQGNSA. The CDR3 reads CASSLTRGADTQYF. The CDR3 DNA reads TGTGCCAGCAGCTTAACCAGGGGGGCAGATACGCAGTATTTT.

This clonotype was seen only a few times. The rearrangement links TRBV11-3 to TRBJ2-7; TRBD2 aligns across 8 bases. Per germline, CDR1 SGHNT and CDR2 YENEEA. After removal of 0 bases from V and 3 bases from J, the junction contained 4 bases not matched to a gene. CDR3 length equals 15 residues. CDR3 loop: CASSLEAGGGYEQYF. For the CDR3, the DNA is TGTGCCAGCAGCTTAGAGGCGGGGGGTGGCTACGAGCAGTACTTC.

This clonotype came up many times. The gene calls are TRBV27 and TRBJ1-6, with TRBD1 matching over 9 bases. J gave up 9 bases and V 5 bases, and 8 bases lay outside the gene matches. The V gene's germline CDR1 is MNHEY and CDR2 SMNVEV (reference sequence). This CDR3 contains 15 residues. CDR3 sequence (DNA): TGTGCCAGCAGTCCGGGACAGGGAGGGGGTTCACCCCTCCACTTT. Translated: CASSPGQGGGSPLHF.

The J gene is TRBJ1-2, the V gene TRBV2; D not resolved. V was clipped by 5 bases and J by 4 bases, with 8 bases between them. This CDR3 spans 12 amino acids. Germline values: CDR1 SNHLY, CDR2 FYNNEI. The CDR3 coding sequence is TGTGCCAGCAGTTACAGATTCTATGGCTACACCTTC. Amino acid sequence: CASSYRFYGYTF.

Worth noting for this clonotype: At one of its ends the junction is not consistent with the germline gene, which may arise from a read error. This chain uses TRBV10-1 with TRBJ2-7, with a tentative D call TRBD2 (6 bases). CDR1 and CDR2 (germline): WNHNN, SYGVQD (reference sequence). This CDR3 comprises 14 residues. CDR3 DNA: TGTGCCAGCAGTGAAAGGCCTAGCGACTACGAGCAGTACTTC. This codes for CASSERPSDYEQYF.